Sequencing of this TCR beta chain was carried out in a study of blood T cell repertoires in COVID-19. In the study overall: The United States, Italy and Spain were the sources of the acute and convalescent COVID-19 samples.

Study processing details: Reference gene primers were amplified, and this amplification served to estimate nucleated cell counts. Method: immunoSEQ multiplex PCR; TCRdb's copy keeps in-frame clones and lacks some. The V and J calls and the clone size are those of that table, but D and trimming were determined from the DNA. Of 20,000 to 30,000 clones in the sample, approximately 89% were seen once. The receptor comes from a man in his fifties with active COVID-19. Sequenced: peripheral blood.

The CDR3 sequence is CASSRSGAVNTEAFF. The CDR3, as DNA: TGTGCCAGCAGCCGATCAGGGGCCGTGAACACTGAAGCTTTCTTT. The chain recombines TRBV4-2 with TRBJ1-1, with D perhaps matching TRBD1 (6 bases). Trimming took 4 bases from V and 0 from J, leaving 12 bases between them. Per germline, CDR1 LGHNA and CDR2 YNFKEQ. CDR3 size: 15 residues.